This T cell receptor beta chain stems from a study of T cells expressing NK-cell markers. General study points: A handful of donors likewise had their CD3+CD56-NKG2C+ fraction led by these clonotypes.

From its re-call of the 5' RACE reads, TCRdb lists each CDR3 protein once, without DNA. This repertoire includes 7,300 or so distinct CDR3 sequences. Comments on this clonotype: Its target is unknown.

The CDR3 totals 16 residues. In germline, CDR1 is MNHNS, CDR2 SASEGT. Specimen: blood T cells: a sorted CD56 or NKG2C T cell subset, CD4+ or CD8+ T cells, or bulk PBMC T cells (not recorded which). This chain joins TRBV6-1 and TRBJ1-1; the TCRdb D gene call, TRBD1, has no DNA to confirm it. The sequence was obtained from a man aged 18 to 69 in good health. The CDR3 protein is CASSEQVGRGNSEAFF.